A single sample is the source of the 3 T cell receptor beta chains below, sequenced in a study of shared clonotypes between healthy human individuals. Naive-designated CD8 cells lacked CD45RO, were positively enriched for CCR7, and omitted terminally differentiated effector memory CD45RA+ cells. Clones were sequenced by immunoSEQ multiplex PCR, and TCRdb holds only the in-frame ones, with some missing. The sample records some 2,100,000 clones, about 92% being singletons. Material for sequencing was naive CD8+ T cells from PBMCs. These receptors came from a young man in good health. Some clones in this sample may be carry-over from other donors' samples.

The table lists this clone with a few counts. The CDR3 region has the DNA TGTGCCAGCAGTTACTCCGGGACGGCGAACACCGGGGAGCTGTTTTTT. This encodes CASSYSGTANTGELFF. The chain couples TRBV6-5 to TRBJ2-2, with D perhaps assigned TRBD1 or TRBD2 (5 bases each). The CDR3 covers 16 residues. Per germline, CDR1 MNHEY and CDR2 SVGAGI. V was cut by 0 bases and J by 0 bases, with 8 bases left in between.

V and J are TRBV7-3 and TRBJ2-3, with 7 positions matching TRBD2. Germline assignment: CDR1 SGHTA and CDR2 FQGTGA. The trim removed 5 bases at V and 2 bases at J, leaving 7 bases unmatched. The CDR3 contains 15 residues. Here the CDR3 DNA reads TGTGCCAGCAGCCCCGGACTAGGAACCACAGATACGCAGTATTTT. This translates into CASSPGLGTTDTQYF.

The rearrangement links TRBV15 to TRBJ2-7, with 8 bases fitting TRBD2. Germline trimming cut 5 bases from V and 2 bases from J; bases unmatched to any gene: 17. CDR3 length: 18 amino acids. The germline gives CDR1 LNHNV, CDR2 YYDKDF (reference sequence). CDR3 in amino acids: CATSWGASGPLPPYEQYF. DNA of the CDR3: TGTGCCACCAGCTGGGGGGCTAGCGGGCCCCTACCCCCCTACGAGCAGTACTTC.